The 22 T cell receptor beta chains presented below share a single source sample, sequenced in a study of shared clonotypes between healthy human individuals. The table came from immunoSEQ multiplex PCR; TCRdb's copy has only in-frame clones and leaves some out. The sample lists under 2.5 million clones, around 92% occurring once. Sample: naive CD4+ T cells from PBMCs. Subset meaning: CD45RA+ positively selected. The receptor source for this set is a man aged 18 to 35 in good health. Some clones in this sample may be carry-over from other donors' samples.

The CDR3 reads CASLLERGDTQYF. The CDR3 DNA reads as TGTGCCAGCCTCCTTGAGCGGGGAGATACGCAGTATTTT. V usage is TRBV28 and J usage is TRBJ2-3; 7 bases align to TRBD2. The trim removed 8 bases at V and 5 bases at J, leaving 7 bases unmatched. CDR1 and CDR2 (germline): MDHEN, SYDVKM. CDR3 length: 13 amino acids.

Only one count was recorded for this clone. This rearrangement joins TRBV18 to TRBJ2-7, with 7 positions matching TRBD2. The germline gives CDR1 KGHSH, CDR2 LQKENI. The CDR3 extends over 16 amino acids. J lost 6 bases, V lost 1 base, and 12 bases had no gene match. The CDR3 sequence is CASSPHRLAEVFEQYF. CDR3 sequence (DNA): TGTGCCAGCTCACCACATCGACTAGCCGAGGTTTTCGAGCAGTACTTC.

J is TRBJ2-2 and V is TRBV11-1; 8 positions agree with TRBD2. The CDR3 consists of 14 residues. Germline values: CDR1 SGHAT, CDR2 FQDESV (reference sequence). V shed 7 bases, J shed 7 bases, and the junction held 8 bases outside the gene matches. The CDR3 DNA reads as TGTGCCAGCATTGGAGCGGGAGATATCGGGGAGCTGTTTTTT. As protein: CASIGAGDIGELFF.

The V gene is TRBV11-3, the J gene TRBJ2-5; TRBD1 aligns across 7 bases. Germline V gene sequence: CDR1 SGHNT, CDR2 YENEEA. This CDR3 region has 16 residues. J gave up 2 bases and V 3 bases, and 9 bases lay outside the gene matches. The CDR3 nucleotides read TGTGCCAGCAGCTTTACGGCAGGGGGTACTCAAGAGACCCAGTACTTC. This encodes CASSFTAGGTQETQYF.

The CDR3 region has the DNA TGTGCCAGCGGACGCGGGGACTCTGGGGCCAACGTCCTGACTTTC. Protein product: CASGRGDSGANVLTF. The chain couples TRBV9 to TRBJ2-6; a weak D match, TRBD2 (6 bases). This CDR3 spans 15 amino acids. Trimming shortened V by 7 bases and J by 0 bases, and 11 bases separated the two germline ends. The V gene's germline CDR1 is SGDLS and CDR2 YYNGEE.

J is TRBJ2-7 and V is TRBV5-1; 9 nucleotides align to TRBD2. Germline CDR1 SGHRS, CDR2 YFSETQ. This CDR3 is 16 amino acids long. J gave up 1 base and V 0 bases, and 5 bases lay outside the gene matches. For the CDR3, the DNA is TGCGCCAGCAGCTTGGGGAATCTAGCGGGATCCTACGAGCAGTACTTC. This codes for CASSLGNLAGSYEQYF. Full variable domain (missing parts from reference TRBV5-1 and TRBJ2-7): KAGVTQTPRYLIKTRGQQVTLSCSPISGHRSVSWYQQTPGQGLQFLFEYFSETQRNKGNFPGRFSGRQFSNSRSEMNVSTLELGDSALYLCASSLGNLAGSYEQYFGPGTRLTVT.

To note about this clone: Other nucleotide sequences in the sample specify the same CDR3. The rearrangement uses TRBV28 and TRBJ1-2, with no clear D. Trimming pared 1 base from V and 4 bases from J, leaving 4 bases between. This CDR3 spans 12 amino acids. The germline V gene has CDR1 MDHEN and CDR2 SYDVKM. CDR3 bases: TGTGCCAGCAGTTTATTGCGCTATGGCTACACCTTC. Its protein is CASSLLRYGYTF.

The sample holds a few counts of this clone. The rearrangement links TRBV6-6 to TRBJ2-1, with a possible D match to TRBD2 (5 bases). The ends were cut back, 0 bases at V and 4 bases at J, with 7 bases in the middle. This CDR3 has 14 amino acids. The germline V gene has CDR1 MNHNY and CDR2 SVGAGI (reference sequence). The CDR3 loop is CASSYSTIYNEQFF. Here the CDR3 DNA reads TGTGCCAGCAGTTACTCGACTATTTACAATGAGCAGTTCTTC.

This clone has only one observation. The V and J genes are TRBV28 and TRBJ2-2; D is unclear. Germline V gives CDR1 MDHEN, CDR2 SYDVKM. The CDR3 consists of 13 residues. V was trimmed by 8 bases and J by 4 bases, leaving 11 bases between them. DNA for the CDR3: TGTGCCAGCCTTGACTGGGCCACCGGGGAGCTGTTTTTT. The encoded protein is CASLDWATGELFF.

This clone was seen a few times. The rearrangement uses TRBV2 and TRBJ2-7; D gene uncertain. The CDR3 sequence is 11 residues long. Germline loops: CDR1 SNHLY, CDR2 FYNNEI. Trimming shortened V by 2 bases and J by 5 bases, and 4 bases separated the two germline ends. CDR3 loop: CASSESHEQYF. Here the CDR3 DNA reads TGTGCCAGCAGTGAATCCCACGAGCAGTACTTC.

The chain couples TRBV11-2 to TRBJ2-1; 13 bases map to TRBD2. This CDR3 has 16 amino acids. The V gene end was trimmed by 9 bases and the J gene end by 7 bases; junction bases not matched to a gene: 12. In germline, CDR1 is SGHAT, CDR2 FQNNGV. CDR3: CARWRGLAGNWNEQFF. The CDR3 DNA reads as TGTGCCAGGTGGAGGGGACTAGCGGGAAATTGGAATGAGCAGTTCTTC.

This clone was counted between two and nine times. Other DNA variants within this sample encode the same CDR3. The chain combines TRBV2 with TRBJ2-5; D gene unclear. This CDR3 is built from 11 residues. Looked up from germline, CDR1 is SNHLY and CDR2 is FYNNEI. With 3 bases removed from V and 4 bases from J, the gap between germline ends came to 3 bases. The CDR3 loop reads CASSEGETQYF. The CDR3 nucleotides read TGTGCCAGCAGTGAGGGAGAGACCCAGTACTTC.

The chain employs TRBV19 and TRBJ1-5; TRBD1 might be the D (5 bases). Germline CDR1 and CDR2: LNHDA and SQIVND (reference sequence). The CDR3 is 15 amino acids. V lost 3 bases and J lost 4, with 13 bases in between. CDR3: CASSIPGAANQPQHF. The CDR3 DNA follows: TGTGCCAGTAGTATTCCCGGGGCGGCAAATCAGCCCCAGCATTTT.

CDR3 sequence reads: CASSGTTYEQYF. CDR3 sequence (DNA): TGTGCCAGCAGTGGCACCACCTACGAGCAGTACTTC. V gene TRBV6-1 combines with J gene TRBJ2-7, with D hard to call. Trimming stripped 4 bases from V and 2 bases from J, with 6 bases between. Germline CDR1 and CDR2: MNHNS and SASEGT. The CDR3 is made up of 12 amino acids.

This chain joins TRBV7-3 and TRBJ1-2, with D unresolved. CDR1 is SGHTA and CDR2 is FQGTGA in the germline V gene. This CDR3 is 14 amino acids long. V was shortened by 3 bases and J by 4 bases, with 12 bases between the two germline ends. CDR3 in amino acids: CASSFSLGIYGYTF. The CDR3 nucleotides read TGTGCCAGCAGCTTCTCTCTTGGGATCTATGGCTACACCTTC.

This clone was counted a single time. This chain connects TRBV28 to TRBJ2-3; weak D call: TRBD2 (5 bases). Germline V gene lookup returns CDR1 MDHEN and CDR2 SYDVKM. The CDR3 spans 14 residues. Trimming removed 1 base from V and 2 bases from J, with 7 bases in between. This CDR3 reads CASSLSGDTDTQYF. The DNA of the CDR3 is TGTGCCAGCAGTTTATCCGGGGACACAGATACGCAGTATTTT.

V and J are TRBV14 and TRBJ2-7; TRBD2 matches 9 bases. CDR1 SGHDN and CDR2 FVKESK come from the germline V gene. V was clipped by 1 base and J by 12 bases; unmatched bases: 4. The CDR3 covers 12 residues. CDR3: CASSQGSGSLYF. CDR3 nucleotide sequence: TGTGCCAGCAGCCAAGGTAGCGGGAGTTTGTACTTC.

This clone appeared a single time. The CDR3 DNA sequence: TGTGCCAGCAGTGAAGCAGGGGTTGTAACCGGGGAGCTGTTTTTT. This codes for CASSEAGVVTGELFF. The chain couples TRBV6-1 to TRBJ2-2; the D gene is possibly TRBD1 (5 bases). The CDR3 covers 15 residues. Trimming cost V 0 bases and J 5 bases, with 10 bases left between them. Germline V CDR1 and CDR2: MNHNS, SASEGT.

Regarding this clone: This sample also contains other DNA sequences that code for the same CDR3. The chain couples TRBV10-1 to TRBJ1-5; no definite D call. CDR1 and CDR2 (germline): WNHNN, SYGVQD (reference sequence). The CDR3 length is 13 residues. V was shortened by 0 bases and J by 2 bases, with 2 bases between the two germline ends. The CDR3 region is CASSESGNQPQHF. The CDR3 bases are TGCGCCAGCAGTGAGTCGGGCAATCAGCCCCAGCATTTT.

V and J are TRBV6-5 and TRBJ1-2; D may be TRBD1 (6 bases). Trimming pared 6 bases from V and 8 bases from J, leaving 19 bases between. Germline V gives CDR1 MNHEY, CDR2 SVGAGI. The CDR3 length is 14 residues. The CDR3 DNA follows: TGTGCCAGCAGCCCCAGGGGCAGGTGGAAGGGCTACACCTTC. The encoded protein is CASSPRGRWKGYTF.

The V call is TRBV9, the J call TRBJ2-7; 8 nucleotides agree with TRBD1. V trimming: 4 bases; J trimming: 10 bases; junction bases outside the gene matches: 19. Germline CDR1 SGDLS, CDR2 YYNGEE. CDR3 length equals 16 residues. The CDR3 DNA follows: TGTGCCAGCAGCCCCGCGGCAGGGGGCATGTATGTCGAACAGTACTTC. Protein: CASSPAAGGMYVEQYF. The full variable domain, with the rest looked up from reference TRBV9 and TRBJ2-7, is DSGVTQTPKHLITATGQRVTLRCSPRSGDLSVYWYQQSLDQGLQFLIQYYNGEERAKGNILERFSAQQFPDLHSELNLSSLELGDSALYFCASSPAAGGMYVEQYFGPGTRLTVT.

The rearrangement links TRBV6-5 to TRBJ2-7; possibly TRBD1 for D (6 bases). The CDR3 runs to 12 residues. V was trimmed by 8 bases and J by 6 bases, leaving 14 bases between them. Germline CDR1 reads MNHEY; CDR2 reads SVGAGI. For the CDR3, the DNA is TGTGCCAGCTCCCGTACAGGGCCCGAGCAGTACTTC. Amino acids: CASSRTGPEQYF.